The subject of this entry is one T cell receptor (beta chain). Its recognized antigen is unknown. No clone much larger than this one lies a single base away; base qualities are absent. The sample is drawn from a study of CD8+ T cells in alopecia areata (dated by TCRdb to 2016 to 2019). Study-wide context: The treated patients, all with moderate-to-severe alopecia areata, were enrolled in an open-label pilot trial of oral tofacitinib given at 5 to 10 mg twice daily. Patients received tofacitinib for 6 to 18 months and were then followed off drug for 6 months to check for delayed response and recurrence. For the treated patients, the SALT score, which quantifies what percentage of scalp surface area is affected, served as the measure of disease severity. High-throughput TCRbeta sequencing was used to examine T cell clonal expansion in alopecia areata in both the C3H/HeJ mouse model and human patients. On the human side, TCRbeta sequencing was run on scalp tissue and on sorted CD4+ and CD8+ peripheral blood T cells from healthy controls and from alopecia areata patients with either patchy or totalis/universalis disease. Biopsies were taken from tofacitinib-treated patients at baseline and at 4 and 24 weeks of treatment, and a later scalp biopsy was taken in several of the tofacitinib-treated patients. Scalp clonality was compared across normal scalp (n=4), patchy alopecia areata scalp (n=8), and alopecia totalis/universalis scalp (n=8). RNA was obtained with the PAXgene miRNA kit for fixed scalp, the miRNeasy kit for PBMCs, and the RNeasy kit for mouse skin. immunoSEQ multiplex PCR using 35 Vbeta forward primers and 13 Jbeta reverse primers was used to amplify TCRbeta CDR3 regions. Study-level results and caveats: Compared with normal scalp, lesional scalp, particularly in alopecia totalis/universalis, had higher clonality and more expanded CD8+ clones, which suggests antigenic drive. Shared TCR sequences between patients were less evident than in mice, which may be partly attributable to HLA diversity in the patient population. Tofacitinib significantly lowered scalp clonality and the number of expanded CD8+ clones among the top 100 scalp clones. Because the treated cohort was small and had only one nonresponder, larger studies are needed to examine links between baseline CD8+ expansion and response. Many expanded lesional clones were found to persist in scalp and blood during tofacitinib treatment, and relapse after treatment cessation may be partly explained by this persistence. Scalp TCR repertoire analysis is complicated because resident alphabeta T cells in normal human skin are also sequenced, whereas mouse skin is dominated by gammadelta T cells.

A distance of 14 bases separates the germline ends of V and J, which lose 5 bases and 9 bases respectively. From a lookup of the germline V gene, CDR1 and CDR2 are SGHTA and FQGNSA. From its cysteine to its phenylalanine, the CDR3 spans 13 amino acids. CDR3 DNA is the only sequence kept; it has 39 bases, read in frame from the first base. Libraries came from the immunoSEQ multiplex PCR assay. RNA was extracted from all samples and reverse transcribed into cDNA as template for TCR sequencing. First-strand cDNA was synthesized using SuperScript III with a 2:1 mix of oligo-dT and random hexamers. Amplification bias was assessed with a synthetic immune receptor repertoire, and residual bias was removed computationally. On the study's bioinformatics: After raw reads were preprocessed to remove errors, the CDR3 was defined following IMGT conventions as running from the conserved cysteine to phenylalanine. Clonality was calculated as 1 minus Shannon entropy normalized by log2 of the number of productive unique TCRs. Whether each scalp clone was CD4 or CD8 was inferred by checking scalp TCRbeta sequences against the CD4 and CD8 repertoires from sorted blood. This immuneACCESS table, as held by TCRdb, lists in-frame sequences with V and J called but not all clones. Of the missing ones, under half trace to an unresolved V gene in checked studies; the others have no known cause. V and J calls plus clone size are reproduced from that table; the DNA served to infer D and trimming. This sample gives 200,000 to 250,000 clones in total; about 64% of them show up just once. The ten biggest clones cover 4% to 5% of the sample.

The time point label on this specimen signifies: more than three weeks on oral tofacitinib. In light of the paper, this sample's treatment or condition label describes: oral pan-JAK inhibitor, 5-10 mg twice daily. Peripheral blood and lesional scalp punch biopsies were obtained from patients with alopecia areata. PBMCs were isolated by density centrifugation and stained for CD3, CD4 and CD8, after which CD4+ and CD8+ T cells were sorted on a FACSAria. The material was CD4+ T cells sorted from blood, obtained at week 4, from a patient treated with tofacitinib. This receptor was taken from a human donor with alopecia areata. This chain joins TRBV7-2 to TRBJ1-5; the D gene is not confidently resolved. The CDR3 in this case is CASSAAQLGPQHF. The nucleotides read TGTGCCAGCAGCGCGGCACAGTTGGGGCCCCAGCATTTT.